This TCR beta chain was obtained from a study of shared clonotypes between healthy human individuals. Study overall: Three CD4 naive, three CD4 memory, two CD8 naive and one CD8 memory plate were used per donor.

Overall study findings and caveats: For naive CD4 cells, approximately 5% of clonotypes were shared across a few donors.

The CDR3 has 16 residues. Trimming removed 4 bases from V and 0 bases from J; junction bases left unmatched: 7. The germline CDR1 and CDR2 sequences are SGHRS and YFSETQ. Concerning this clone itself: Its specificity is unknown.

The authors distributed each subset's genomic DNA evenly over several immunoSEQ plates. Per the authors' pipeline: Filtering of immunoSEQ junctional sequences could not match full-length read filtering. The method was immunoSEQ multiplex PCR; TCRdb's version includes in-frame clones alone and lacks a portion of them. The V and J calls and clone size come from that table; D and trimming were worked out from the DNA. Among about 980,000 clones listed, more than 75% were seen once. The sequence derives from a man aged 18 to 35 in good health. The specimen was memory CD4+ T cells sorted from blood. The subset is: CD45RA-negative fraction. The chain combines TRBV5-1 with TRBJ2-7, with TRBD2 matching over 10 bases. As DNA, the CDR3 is TGCGCCAGCAGCACACTACCTAGCGGGAGCTCCTACGAGCAGTACTTC. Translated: CASSTLPSGSSYEQYF.